A single sample gave rise to the 18 T cell receptor beta chains below, sequenced in a study of graft-versus-host responses after intestinal transplantation. These receptors' targets are unknown. Only in-frame clones appear in the TCRdb table, and some are missing; sequencing was by immunoSEQ multiplex PCR. The sample has some 100,000 clones; less than 95% are singletons. The sequences come from unstimulated CD8+ T cells sorted from spleen or lymph node cells, collected before transplant. The receptor set was obtained from a human donor who was the organ donor for an intestinal transplant.

The chain combines TRBV7-9 with TRBJ2-7, with a possible D match to TRBD2 (5 bases). CDR1 SEHNR and CDR2 FQNEAQ come from the germline V gene (reference sequence). CDR3 length: 14 amino acids. Trimming removed 5 bases at V and 3 bases at J, with 14 bases between. This chain's CDR3 is CASSADWRRYEQYF. The CDR3 nucleotides read TGTGCCAGCAGCGCGGACTGGAGACGCTACGAGCAGTACTTC.

The chain couples TRBV6-5 to TRBJ2-5; no definite D call. This CDR3 has 12 residues. Germline CDR1 reads MNHEY; CDR2 reads SVGAGI. With 6 bases removed from V and 5 bases from J, the gap between germline ends came to 10 bases. As DNA, the CDR3 is TGTGCCAGCAGCCCCGACGGGGAGACCCAGTACTTC. This encodes CASSPDGETQYF.

The V call is TRBV4-2, the J call TRBJ2-4, with D hard to call. V dropped 3 bases and J dropped 0 bases, with 6 bases sitting between them. CDR1 is LGHNA, CDR2 YNFKEQ, per germline. The CDR3 extends over 14 amino acids. Here the CDR3 reads CASSHGGAKNIQYF. CDR3 nucleotide sequence: TGTGCCAGCAGCCACGGTGGAGCCAAAAACATTCAGTACTTC.

This clone occurred once. The gene calls are TRBV15 and TRBJ2-2; TRBD2 matches 10 bases. The CDR3 is 15 residues long. V shed 1 base, J shed 6 bases, and the junction held 2 bases outside the gene matches. CDR1 and CDR2 (germline): LNHNV, YYDKDF (reference sequence). DNA for the CDR3: TGTGCCACCAGCAGAGTAGCGGGAGGAGCCGGGGAGCTGTTTTTT. The encoded protein is CATSRVAGGAGELFF.

The rearrangement uses TRBV14 and TRBJ2-1, with D maybe TRBD2 (5 bases). Germline CDR1 SGHDN, CDR2 FVKESK. The germline V and J ends were trimmed by 0 bases and 3 bases, with 18 bases remaining between them. This CDR3 comprises 18 residues. The CDR3 sequence: CASSQDWRTPAGYNEQFF. Here the CDR3 DNA reads TGTGCCAGCAGCCAAGATTGGAGGACGCCCGCGGGCTACAATGAGCAGTTCTTC.

J is TRBJ2-2 and V is TRBV6-6; tentatively, D is TRBD2 (6 bases). Trimming removed 5 bases from V and 8 bases from J, with 9 bases in between. The CDR3 length is 12 residues. The V gene's germline CDR1 is MNHNY and CDR2 SVGAGI (reference sequence). CDR3 residues: CASSTSSGELFF. CDR3 sequence (DNA): TGTGCCAGCAGTACTAGCTCGGGGGAGCTGTTTTTT.

The chain links TRBV7-9 to TRBJ2-5, with 9 bases that match TRBD1. CDR1 and CDR2 from the germline V gene are SEHNR and FQNEAQ (reference sequence). The CDR3 totals 14 residues. The V and J ends lost 4 bases and 5 bases, in that order; junction bases with no gene match: 5. CDR3 protein: CASSSGTGLETQYF. The CDR3 region has the DNA TGTGCCAGCAGCTCCGGGACAGGGTTGGAGACCCAGTACTTC.

This clone appeared a single time. This chain connects TRBV15 to TRBJ2-7, with D tentatively TRBD1 (6 bases). The CDR3 totals 13 residues. Germline V gene data show CDR1 as LNHNV and CDR2 as YYDKDF (reference sequence). Trimming removed 8 bases at V and 3 bases at J, with 14 bases between. For the CDR3, the DNA is TGTGCCACCCGACCCAGGGGTATCTACGAGCAGTACTTC. Translating gives CATRPRGIYEQYF.

This chain uses TRBV15 with TRBJ1-2; D is unresolved. V lost 1 base to trimming and J lost 2 bases, with 17 bases between them. The CDR3 runs 17 residues. The germline V gene encodes CDR1 LNHNV and CDR2 YYDKDF (reference sequence). In DNA form, the CDR3 reads TGTGCCACCAGCAGAGTCCCGATTTCGGCGGGAAACTATGGCTACACCTTC. Amino acid sequence: CATSRVPISAGNYGYTF.

As DNA, the CDR3 is TGTGCCTTCTGGACAGGGGGGAATCAGCCCCAGCATTTT. Its translation is CAFWTGGNQPQHF. This sequence joins TRBV30 and TRBJ1-5, with 10 nucleotides matching TRBD1. The CDR3 consists of 13 residues. J lost 4 bases, V lost 7 bases, and 4 bases had no gene match. Germline V CDR1 and CDR2: GTSNPN, SVGIG (reference sequence).

The rearrangement joins TRBV28 to TRBJ2-5, with D unclear. CDR3 size: 10 residues. The V end was cut by 5 bases, the J end by 4 bases, with 2 bases between. Germline loops: CDR1 MDHEN, CDR2 SYDVKM. The CDR3 sequence is CASSRETQYF. The DNA of the CDR3 is TGTGCCAGCAGTCGAGAGACCCAGTACTTC.

J is TRBJ1-1 and V is TRBV19; 7 bases line up with TRBD1. The CDR3 extends over 17 amino acids. With V trimmed by 5 bases and J by 1 base, 13 bases remained unmatched. Germline V gives CDR1 LNHDA, CDR2 SQIVND (reference sequence). As DNA, the CDR3 is TGTGCCAGTAGTCGGAAGGAGGGGGCGAATTGGAACACTGAAGCTTTCTTT. As protein: CASSRKEGANWNTEAFF.

V usage is TRBV30 and J usage is TRBJ1-2, with 7 bases fitting TRBD1. The J segment lost 8 bases and the V segment lost 1 base, leaving 4 bases of the junction unmatched. Per germline, CDR1 GTSNPN and CDR2 SVGIG (reference sequence). This CDR3 spans 12 amino acids. CDR3 nucleotides: TGTGCCTGGAGTGCTGGGACAGTCGGCTACACCTTC. Its translation is CAWSAGTVGYTF. The full variable domain, rest sourced from reference TRBV30 and TRBJ1-2, is SQTIHQWPATLVQPVGSPLSLECTVEGTSNPNLYWYRQAAGRGLQLLFYSVGIGQISSEVPQNLSASRPQDRQFILSSKKLLLSDSGFYLCAWSAGTVGYTFGSGTRLTVV.

The chain links TRBV6-5 to TRBJ2-5, with TRBD2 matching 8 bases. The germline V gene has CDR1 MNHEY and CDR2 SVGAGI. The CDR3 has 16 amino acids. V dropped 2 bases and J dropped 7; count of bases not matched to a gene: 12. CDR3 protein: CASSYGPGLVEVTQYF. CDR3 nucleotide sequence: TGTGCCAGCAGTTACGGGCCGGGACTAGTCGAGGTGACCCAGTACTTC.

The V gene is TRBV11-3, the J gene TRBJ2-7; TRBD2 matches 7 bases. CDR1 and CDR2 from the germline V gene are SGHNT and YENEEA. The CDR3 contains 12 residues. With 5 bases clipped from V and 4 bases from J, the junction kept 2 bases outside the gene matches. The CDR3 DNA reads as TGTGCCAGCAGCCCGGGGGGATACGAGCAGTACTTC. Translated, it gives CASSPGGYEQYF.

This clone was seen a single time. The chain recombines TRBV27 with TRBJ2-1; a possible D gene is TRBD2 (5 bases). This CDR3 region has 14 residues. Germline V CDR1 and CDR2: MNHEY, SMNVEV (reference sequence). V was clipped by 3 bases and J by 4 bases, with 10 bases between them. CDR3 region: CASSFGLYYNEQFF. The DNA for the CDR3 is TGTGCCAGCAGTTTCGGACTCTATTACAATGAGCAGTTCTTC.

The chain carries TRBV28 and TRBJ2-7, with D possibly being TRBD2 (6 bases). V lost 7 bases and J lost 2, with 15 bases in between. Germline CDR1 is MDHEN and CDR2 is SYDVKM. This CDR3 region has 14 residues. The CDR3 reads CASTNRDSPYEQYF. CDR3 in DNA: TGTGCCAGCACCAACCGGGACTCTCCCTACGAGCAGTACTTC.

The sample holds one count of this clone. The chain combines TRBV14 with TRBJ2-7; no firm D call. V lost 1 base and J lost 2, with 9 bases in between. CDR1 SGHDN and CDR2 FVKESK come from the germline V gene. The CDR3 is made up of 14 amino acids. CDR3 sequence: CASSQVGLTYEQYF. The DNA of the CDR3 is TGTGCCAGCAGCCAAGTTGGGCTGACCTACGAGCAGTACTTC.